The entry below describes one T cell receptor beta chain. Antigen: not known. A sample-barcoded 5' primer and a J-beta primer mix were used in a second PCR of roughly 7 to 11 cycles. Every sample gave at least 2.5 million paired-end reads containing CDR3. TCRdb re-analysed the 5' RACE reads in MiXCR, keeping a single row per CDR3 protein. The sample records over 1,300,000 distinct CDR3 sequences, around 59% being singletons. The sample originates from a study of blood T cells in healthy people across ages. Overall study findings and caveats: It was found that TCR beta diversity correlated strongly with the percentage of naive T cells. CMV infection status of these donors was not known. It was held that the diversity estimates obtained from one million T cells were underestimates.

CDR1 SQVTM and CDR2 ANQGSEA come from the germline V gene. The CDR3 extends over 15 amino acids. The V and J ends lost 2 bases and 1 base, in that order; junction bases with no gene match: 7. The sequenced sample was blood. This chain joins TRBV29-1 and TRBJ2-7; TRBD1 matches 8 bases. This TCR was recovered from a man younger than 35 in good health. CDR3 bases: TGCAGCGTTGAAAAAGGGACAGGTGATTCCTACGAGCAGTACTTC. Its translation is CSVEKGTGDSYEQYF.